This T cell receptor (beta chain) was sequenced for a study of cytomegalovirus exposure and HLA in healthy donors. This clone was detected a few times. Its antigen is undetermined. PCR involved 60 Vbeta and 13 Jbeta primers. The data were produced by immunoSEQ multiplex PCR, yet TCRdb's version contains in-frame clones alone and is incomplete. The top ten clones hold around 4.3% of a sample with about 140,000 clones, roughly four fifths of them seen once. Overall study findings and caveats: The authors enumerated over 150 TCR beta chains as linked to cytomegalovirus. In a later analysis, TCR beta V- and J-gene trimming was associated with a missense DCLRE1C variant.

This TCR was recovered from a middle-aged man in good health and CMV-seropositive. The source material was PBMCs.

The CDR3 DNA is TGTGCCAGCAGCGTAGGGCGGGGTGCCGGGGAGCTGTTTTTT. Translating gives CASSVGRGAGELFF. This chain connects TRBV9 to TRBJ2-2; tentatively, D is TRBD2 (6 bases). The ends were cut back, 0 bases at V and 6 bases at J, with 9 bases in the middle. CDR1 and CDR2 from the germline V gene are SGDLS and YYNGEE. The CDR3 totals 14 residues.